This TCR beta chain stems from a study of blood T cell repertoires in COVID-19. This CDR3 contains 15 residues. CDR1 and CDR2 (germline): MDHEN, SYDVKM. V trimming: 4 bases; J trimming: 4 bases; junction bases outside the gene matches: 9. Measured with immunoSEQ multiplex PCR; TCRdb has only the in-frame clones, and not every one. The table shows about 400,000 clones, with 80% to 90% occurring only once. Input material: peripheral blood. The sequence came from a middle-aged man with acute or convalescent COVID-19. This chain links TRBV28 with TRBJ2-7, with 8 bases matching TRBD1. The CDR3 region is CASSSSGTGPYEQYF. CDR3 nucleotide sequence: TGTGCCAGCAGTTCCTCCGGGACAGGCCCTTACGAGCAGTACTTC.